This T cell receptor beta chain derives from a study of T cell clonotyping in hematopoietic cell transplantation. Study-wide results and caveats: Cells were unsorted, so CD4 and CD8 contributions were not separated. Pathologically expanded recipient clonotypes increased progressively from day 30 to day 180 as diversity fell.

This clone qualifies as medium-sized. Its antigen remains unidentified. The method was immunoSEQ multiplex PCR; TCRdb's version includes in-frame clones alone and lacks a portion of them. This table has around 5,200 clones, over 60% appearing once. Germline-derived CDR1 and CDR2 are ENHRY and SYGVKD. CDR3 length: 15 residues. V trimming: 4 bases; J trimming: 5 bases; junction bases outside the gene matches: 6. The sample was PBMCs, taken 180 days after allogeneic stem cell transplant. This receptor was obtained from a male patient in his fifties who had an allogeneic stem cell transplant from an unrelated donor, so the T cells may come from the graft donor. Some clones in this sample may be carry-over from other donors' samples. The chain links TRBV10-3 to TRBJ2-7; 12 nucleotides agree with TRBD2. CDR3 in DNA: TGTGCCATCAGTGTCGGACTAGCGGGGTTTCACGAGCAGTACTTC. Amino acid sequence: CAISVGLAGFHEQYF.